Given below is one TCR beta chain in context. What it binds is not known. One end of the junction varies from germline; a read error may be responsible. The data are from a study of a mutant IDH1 vaccine in newly diagnosed glioma. Study details: First vaccine doses came 4-6 weeks after radiotherapy alone, or with temozolomide cycles. Whole-study results and caveats: A vaccine-induced immune response developed in 90% to 95% of the patients. Variations in leading peripheral T cell clonotypes appeared to have no connection with pseudoprogression.

The CDR3 spans 13 residues. CDR1 is MNHNS and CDR2 is SASEGT in the germline V gene. Time point defined: week 23, last vaccination. The investigators gave 300 ug of mutant IDH1 20-mer peptide in each vaccine dose, together with topical imiquimod. Sequencing used immunoSEQ multiplex PCR; TCRdb keeps in-frame clones, though not all of them. The table has about 86,000 clones, over 75% seen once. The chain is built from TRBV6-1 and TRBJ1-5, with unresolved D. The receptor comes from a man aged 25 to 40 with glioma. Some clones in this sample may be carry-over from other donors' samples. The sample consisted of PBMCs, taken from a glioma patient whose treatment included an IDH1 peptide vaccine. Written as DNA, the CDR3 is TGTGCCAGCAGTAAAGCGGAGACTCAGCCCCAGCATTTT. It is translated as CASSKAETQPQHF.